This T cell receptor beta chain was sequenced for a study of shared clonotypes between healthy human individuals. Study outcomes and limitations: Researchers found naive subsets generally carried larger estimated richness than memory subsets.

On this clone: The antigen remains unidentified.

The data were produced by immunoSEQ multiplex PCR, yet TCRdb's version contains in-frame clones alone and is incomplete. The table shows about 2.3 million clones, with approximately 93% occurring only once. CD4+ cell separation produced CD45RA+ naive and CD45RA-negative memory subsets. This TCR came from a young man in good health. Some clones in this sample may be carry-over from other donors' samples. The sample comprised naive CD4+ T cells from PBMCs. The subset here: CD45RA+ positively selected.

The CDR3 sequence is CASSQNPGLPDFRETQYF. The CDR3 DNA sequence: TGTGCCAGCAGCCAAAATCCGGGACTGCCTGATTTCCGGGAGACCCAGTACTTC. The chain uses TRBV7-2 and TRBJ2-5, with D perhaps matching TRBD2 (6 bases). Germline V gene data show CDR1 as SGHTA and CDR2 as FQGNSA. Trimming took 5 bases from V and 5 from J, leaving 27 bases between them. This CDR3 is 18 amino acids long. Full variable domain (outside the CDR3, taken from reference TRBV7-2 and TRBJ2-5): GAGVSQSPSNKVTEKGKDVELRCDPISGHTALYWYRQSLGQGLEFLIYFQGNSAPDKSGLPSDRFSAERTGGSVSTLTIQRTQQEDSAVYLCASSQNPGLPDFRETQYFGPGTRLLVL.